The count of the clone carrying this TCR beta chain is one. What it recognizes is unknown. Indicated treatment: around 19 received Ad26.COV2.S at low or high dose, single or two shots; roughly five received placebo; per-sample allocation not given. At day 63 after the first vaccine or placebo injection, samples were drawn. An Ad26 vector expressing Wuhan-strain SARS-CoV-2 spike constituted the vaccine. The record originates from a study of Ad26.COV2.S vaccination and SARS-CoV-2 variants. Study as a whole: This donor came from the COV1001 trial of Ad26.COV2.S. General study findings and limits: Spike-specific TCR breadth in vaccine recipients exceeded that seen in placebo recipients. Researchers reported similar non-spike TCR breadth in vaccine and placebo recipients.

The data were produced by immunoSEQ multiplex PCR, yet TCRdb's version contains in-frame clones alone and is incomplete. Of about 350,000 clones detected, 88% appear once; the ten largest clones hold approximately 5.9%. This material consisted of peripheral blood, taken in a trial of Ad26.COV2.S vaccine versus placebo. The receptor comes from a person aged 18-65 years who received the Ad26.COV2.S COVID-19 vaccine or a placebo.

The CDR3 region has the DNA TGTGCCAGCAGCTCCCCGGCAGGGACCTTTGAAGCTTTCTTT. Translating it yields CASSSPAGTFEAFF. The chain combines TRBV7-9 with TRBJ1-1; the D gene is possibly TRBD1 (5 bases). Germline CDR1 and CDR2: SEHNR and FQNEAQ (reference sequence). V shed 4 bases and J shed 7 bases, with 16 bases lying between them. This CDR3 region has 14 residues.